These T cell receptor beta chains were read from a single sample in a study of blood T cell repertoires in COVID-19. Sequencing used immunoSEQ multiplex PCR; TCRdb keeps in-frame clones, though not all of them. Among 150,000 to 200,000 clones listed, 76% were seen once. The sequenced sample consisted of peripheral blood. These receptor sequences come from a woman between 50 and 59 years old with active or convalescent COVID-19. Each CDR3 is given with its conserved first and last residue. D genes are given only for firm matches. Clone size appears in some rows only: once, few, many, or a class for an expanded clone.

TRBJ2-5 | TRBV28 | NA | TRBD2 | TGTGCCAGCAGTTTAATAGCGGGAAGCGAGACCCAGTACTTC | CASSLIAGSETQYF
TRBJ1-1 | TRBV11-2 | NA | NA | TGTGCCAGCAGCTTCAGGGCTTTGGGTGAAGCTTTCTTT | CASSFRALGEAFF
TRBJ1-1 | TRBV10-2 | NA | NA | TGCGCCAGCAACGGGGGGGTGAACACTGAAGCTTTCTTT | CASNGGVNTEAFF
TRBJ2-1 | TRBV3-1/TRBV3-2 | once | NA | TGTGCCAGCAGCCAAGATGGCAGGTCGAATAACAATGAGCAGTTCTTC | CASSQDGRSNNNEQFF
TRBJ2-3 | TRBV7-9 | NA | TRBD1 | TGTGCCAGCAGCTTACCGGGACAGACTAGCACAGATACGCAGTATTTT | CASSLPGQTSTDTQYF
TRBJ1-2 | TRBV6-2/TRBV6-3 | few | NA | TGTGCCAGCAGCCTCTGGGGACAAAGCTATGGCTACACCTTC | CASSLWGQSYGYTF
TRBJ1-1 | TRBV6-5 | NA | TRBD1 | TGTGCCAGCACCAAGGCGGACAGGGGATACACTGAAGCTTTCTTT | CASTKADRGYTEAFF
TRBJ1-5 | TRBV10-3 | NA | TRBD1 | TGTGCCATCAGCCTGAGACGGGACAGTTTTCTGAGAAATCAGCCCCAGCATTTT | CAISLRRDSFLRNQPQHF
TRBJ1-6 | TRBV7-2 | NA | NA | TGTGCCAGCAGCTTACGGCCCGGGGATAATTCACCCCTCCACTTT | CASSLRPGDNSPLHF
TRBJ1-1 | TRBV25-1 | few | NA | TGTGCCAGCAGTCCCCTTGGGGGGGGGAACACTGAAGCTTTCTTT | CASSPLGGGNTEAFF
TRBJ2-1 | TRBV10-3 | NA | TRBD2 | TGTGCCATCAGTGTATCGGCGGGAGGGCCCGATGAGCAGTTCTTC | CAISVSAGGPDEQFF
TRBJ1-2 | TRBV11-2 | NA | TRBD1 | TGTGCCAGCAGCCTCGACAGGGAATATGGCTACACCTTC | CASSLDREYGYTF
TRBJ1-1 | TRBV19 | once | NA | TGTGCCAGTAGTATGGGGAGGGGCACTGAAGCTTTCTTT | CASSMGRGTEAFF
TRBJ1-2 | TRBV16 | few | TRBD1 | TGTGCCAGCAGCCAAATCACAGGGGGGAGCTATGGCTACACCTTC | CASSQITGGSYGYTF
TRBJ1-2 | TRBV19 | NA | NA | TGTGCCAGTATTTATGCGAACTCTAACTATGGCTACACCTTC | CASIYANSNYGYTF
TRBJ1-1 | TRBV27 | NA | NA | TGTGCCAGCAGTTTAAAACTTAAGAACACTGAAGCTTTCTTT | CASSLKLKNTEAFF
TRBJ2-5 | TRBV5-1 | NA | NA | TGCGCCAGCGGCCCCTCTACAGGGAACAAAGAGACCCAGTACTTC | CASGPSTGNKETQYF
TRBJ1-5 | TRBV28 | NA | NA | TGTGCCAGCAGTAGCGTACAGGGCCAGCCCCAGCATTTT | CASSSVQGQPQHF
TRBJ1-5 | TRBV2 | NA | TRBD1 | TGTGCCAGCAGGAGGGGACAGGGGAAGAGCAATCAGCCCCAGCATTTT | CASRRGQGKSNQPQHF
TRBJ1-2 | TRBV11-3 | NA | TRBD1 | TGTGCCAGCAGCTTATGGGACAGACGGGACTATGGCTACACCTTC | CASSLWDRRDYGYTF
TRBJ2-7 | TRBV7-2 | NA | TRBD2 | TGTGCCAGCAGCTTAGGGGGGACTAGGGAGAACGAGCAGTACTTC | CASSLGGTRENEQYF
TRBJ1-3 | TRBV5-1 | few | TRBD1 | TGCGCCAGCAGCTTGAGGGGACAGGGGTCCGCCGAAAACACCATATATTTT | CASSLRGQGSAENTIYF
TRBJ2-1 | TRBV28 | NA | NA | TGTGCCAGCAGAGCGGAGCGGGAGCAGTTCTTC | CASRAEREQFF
TRBJ2-7 | TRBV29-1 | NA | TRBD2 | TGCAGCGTTGAAGATGGTTCAGCGGGGCCCCCCTACGAGCAGTACTTC | CSVEDGSAGPPYEQYF
TRBJ2-7 | TRBV28 | once | TRBD2 | TGTGCCAGCAGTTTAGGCGGGAGGCCTCTCTACGAGCAGTACTTC | CASSLGGRPLYEQYF
TRBJ1-4 | TRBV6-2/TRBV6-3 | NA | NA | TGTGCCAGCAGTTACACGGTAAATGAAAAACTGTTTTTT | CASSYTVNEKLFF
TRBJ1-6 | TRBV5-4 | NA | TRBD1 | TGTGCCAGCAGCCGTTTTTCCGGGACAGATAATTCACCCCTCCACTTT | CASSRFSGTDNSPLHF
TRBJ1-2 | TRBV4-2 | NA | NA | TGTGCCAGCGGCGGGGACCTAACTAACTATGGCTACACCTTC | CASGGDLTNYGYTF
TRBJ2-1 | TRBV4-1 | NA | TRBD2 | TGCGCCAGCAGCCAAGCGTATAGCGGGGGGCGTGATGAGCAGTTCTTC | CASSQAYSGGRDEQFF
TRBJ1-5 | TRBV7-8 | NA | NA | TGTGCCAGCAGCTTTGGACAGAGCAATCAGCCCCAGCATTTT | CASSFGQSNQPQHF
TRBJ2-1 | TRBV21-1 | NA | NA | TGTGCCAGGGGATGGAGGGATGTTACCTACAATGAGCAGTTCTTC | CARGWRDVTYNEQFF
TRBJ2-7 | TRBV7-2 | NA | TRBD1 | TGTGCCAGCAGCTTAGTCCGGACAGGGATAACATCCTACGAGCAGTACTTC | CASSLVRTGITSYEQYF
TRBJ1-6 | TRBV9 | NA | NA | TGTGCCAGCAGCCCTTCCCCCGTCTCCTATAATTCACCCCTCCACTTT | CASSPSPVSYNSPLHF
TRBJ2-7 | TRBV7-2 | NA | TRBD2 | TGTGCCAGCAAGAGGACTAGCTTGGACGAGCAGTACTTC | CASKRTSLDEQYF
TRBJ1-2 | TRBV10-3 | NA | NA | TGTGCCATCAGTGCTGACAGTGACTTATTGGGGGGCTACACCTTC | CAISADSDLLGGYTF
TRBJ2-3 | TRBV19 | NA | TRBD2 | TGTGCCAGTAGTATAGGTGCTAGCGGGGGGATCGCTAGCACAGATACGCAGTATTTT | CASSIGASGGIASTDTQYF
TRBJ1-1 | TRBV28 | NA | TRBD1 | TGTGCCAGCAGCCCTTGGGGGGGACAGGGGGCCCTCTTC | CASSPWGGQGALF
TRBJ2-3 | TRBV5-8 | NA | TRBD2 | TGTGCCAGCAGCTTGGCGGGAGGCCGGGGCACAGATACGCAGTATTTT | CASSLAGGRGTDTQYF
TRBJ2-7 | TRBV2 | NA | NA | TGTGCCAGCAGGGATACAGGACACTCCTACGAGCAGTACTTC | CASRDTGHSYEQYF
TRBJ1-1 | TRBV2 | once | NA | TGTGCCAGCAGTGAACGGCAGGTCGGGAGGAACACTGAAGCTTTCTTT | CASSERQVGRNTEAFF
TRBJ2-1 | TRBV24-1 | few | NA | TGTGCCACGTCACCGGGATTCGACGGCAATGAGCAGTTCTTC | CATSPGFDGNEQFF
TRBJ2-1 | TRBV11-3 | few | NA | TGTGCCAGCAGCTTAGGTCCCAACAATGAGCAGTTCTTC | CASSLGPNNEQFF
TRBJ1-1 | TRBV3-1/TRBV3-2 | NA | NA | TGTGCCAGCAGCCCGAGCCAGGTACGACCTGAAGCTTTCTTT | CASSPSQVRPEAFF
TRBJ1-4 | TRBV7-2 | few | NA | TGTGCCAGCAGCGCGGCGCCAGCAACTAATGAAAAACTGTTTTTT | CASSAAPATNEKLFF
TRBJ2-1 | TRBV7-2 | NA | NA | TGTGCCAGCTCCGGACAGACCTACAATGAGCAGTTCTTC | CASSGQTYNEQFF
TRBJ2-7 | TRBV5-6 | NA | TRBD1 | TGTGCCAGCAGCTTGAAGGGACAGGGCTACGAGCAGTACTTC | CASSLKGQGYEQYF
TRBJ1-3 | TRBV7-9 | NA | TRBD1 | TGTGCCAGCAGCTTCCCGGGACAGGGAATCGCCGGAAACACCATATATTTT | CASSFPGQGIAGNTIYF
TRBJ1-1 | TRBV28 | NA | NA | TGTGCCAGCAGTTTACGAGACATGAACACTGAAGCTTTCTTT | CASSLRDMNTEAFF
TRBJ2-7 | TRBV6-5 | few | TRBD1 | TGTGCCAGCACACCGGACAGGGGAGACTACGAGCAGTACTTC | CASTPDRGDYEQYF
TRBJ2-2 | TRBV15 | NA | NA | TGTGCCACCACTGAGAAGCCCGGGGAGCTGTTTTTT | CATTEKPGELFF
TRBJ1-5 | TRBV19 | NA | NA | TGTGCCAGTAGCCCTCAGGGGAAGAATCAGCCCCAGCATTTT | CASSPQGKNQPQHF
TRBJ1-1 | TRBV18 | NA | TRBD1 | TGTGCCAGCTCACCGACAGGGGCTGGCACTGAAGCTTTCTTT | CASSPTGAGTEAFF
TRBJ1-2 | TRBV19 | NA | NA | TGTGCCAGTAGTACGACAGGTTCCCCAAACTATGGCTACACCTTC | CASSTTGSPNYGYTF
TRBJ1-3 | TRBV25-1 | few | NA | TGTGCCAGCAGTGGCCCGGGTGGAAACACCATATATTTT | CASSGPGGNTIYF
TRBJ2-7 | TRBV27 | NA | TRBD1 | TGTGCCAGCAGAGGGACAGGAGCCTACGAGCAGTACTTC | CASRGTGAYEQYF